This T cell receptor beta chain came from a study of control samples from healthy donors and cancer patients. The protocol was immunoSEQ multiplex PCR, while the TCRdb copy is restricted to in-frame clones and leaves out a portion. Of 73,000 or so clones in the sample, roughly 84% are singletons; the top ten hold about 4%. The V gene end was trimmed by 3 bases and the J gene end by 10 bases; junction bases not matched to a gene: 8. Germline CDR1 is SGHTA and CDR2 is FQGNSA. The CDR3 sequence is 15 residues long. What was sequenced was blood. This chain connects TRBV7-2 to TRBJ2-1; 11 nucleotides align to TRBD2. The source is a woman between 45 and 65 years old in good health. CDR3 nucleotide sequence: TGTGCCAGCAGCTTCTTCCCCCTAGCGGGAGGCGAGCAGTTCTTC. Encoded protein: CASSFFPLAGGEQFF. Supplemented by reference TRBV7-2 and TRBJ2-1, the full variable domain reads GAGVSQSPSNKVTEKGKDVELRCDPISGHTALYWYRQSLGQGLEFLIYFQGNSAPDKSGLPSDRFSAERTGGSVSTLTIQRTQQEDSAVYLCASSFFPLAGGEQFFGPGTRLTVL.